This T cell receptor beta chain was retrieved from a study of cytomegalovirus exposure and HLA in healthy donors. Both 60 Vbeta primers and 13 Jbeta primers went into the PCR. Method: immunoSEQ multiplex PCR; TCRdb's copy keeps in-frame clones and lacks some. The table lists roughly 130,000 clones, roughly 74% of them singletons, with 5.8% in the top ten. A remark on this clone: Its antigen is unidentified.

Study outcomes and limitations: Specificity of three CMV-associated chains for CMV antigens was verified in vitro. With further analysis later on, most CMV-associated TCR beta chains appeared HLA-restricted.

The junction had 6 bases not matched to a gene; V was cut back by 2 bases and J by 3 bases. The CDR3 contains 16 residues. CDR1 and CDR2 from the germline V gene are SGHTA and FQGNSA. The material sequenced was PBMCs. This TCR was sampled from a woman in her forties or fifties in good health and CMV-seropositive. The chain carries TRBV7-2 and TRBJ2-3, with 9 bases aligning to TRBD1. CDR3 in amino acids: CASSLLGQGITDTQYF. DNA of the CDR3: TGTGCCAGCAGCTTACTGGGACAGGGAATTACAGATACGCAGTATTTT.